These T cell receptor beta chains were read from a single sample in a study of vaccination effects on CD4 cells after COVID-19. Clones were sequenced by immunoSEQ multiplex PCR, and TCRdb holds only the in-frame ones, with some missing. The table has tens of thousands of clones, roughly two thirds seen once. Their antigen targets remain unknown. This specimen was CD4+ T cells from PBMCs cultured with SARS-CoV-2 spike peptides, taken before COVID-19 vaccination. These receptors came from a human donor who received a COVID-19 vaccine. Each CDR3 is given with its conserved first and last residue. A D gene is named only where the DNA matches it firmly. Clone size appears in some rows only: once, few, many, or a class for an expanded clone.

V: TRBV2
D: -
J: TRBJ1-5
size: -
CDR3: CASSDRQEPNQPQHF
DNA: TGTGCCAGCAGTGATAGACAGGAACCTAATCAGCCCCAGCATTTT

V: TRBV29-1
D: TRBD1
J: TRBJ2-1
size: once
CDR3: CSVEDLQGTGGSYNEQFF
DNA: TGCAGCGTTGAAGATCTTCAGGGAACAGGGGGATCCTACAATGAGCAGTTCTTC

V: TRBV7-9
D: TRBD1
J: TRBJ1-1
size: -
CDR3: CASSLQDRENTEAFF
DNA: TGTGCCAGCAGCTTACAGGACAGGGAGAACACTGAAGCTTTCTTT

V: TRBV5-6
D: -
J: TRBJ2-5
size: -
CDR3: CASRGLAGYGRQETQYF
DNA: TGTGCCTCCAGGGGGCTAGCGGGCTACGGCAGGCAAGAGACCCAGTACTTC

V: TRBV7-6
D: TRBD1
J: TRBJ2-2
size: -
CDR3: CASSKTGTEPWDTGELFF
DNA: TGTGCCAGCAGCAAGACGGGGACAGAGCCCTGGGACACCGGGGAGCTGTTTTTT

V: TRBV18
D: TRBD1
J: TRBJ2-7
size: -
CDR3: CASSHGTDISYEQYF
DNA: TGTGCCAGCTCACACGGGACAGACATCTCCTACGAGCAGTACTTC

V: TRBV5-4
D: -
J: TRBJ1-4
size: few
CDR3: CASSAQGRSEKLFF
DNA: TGTGCCAGCAGCGCGCAGGGGAGGAGTGAAAAACTGTTTTTT

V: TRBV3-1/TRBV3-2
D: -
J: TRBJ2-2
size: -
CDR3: CASSQIDTGELFF
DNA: TGTGCCAGCAGTCAGATAGACACCGGGGAGCTGTTTTTT

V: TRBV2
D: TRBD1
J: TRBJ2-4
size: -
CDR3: CASRLTVQGVDIQYF
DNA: TGTGCCAGCAGGTTAACCGTACAGGGGGTTGACATTCAGTACTTC

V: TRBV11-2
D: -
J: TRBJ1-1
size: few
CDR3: CASTPNPGENTEAFF
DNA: TGTGCCAGCACCCCTAATCCAGGCGAGAACACTGAAGCTTTCTTT

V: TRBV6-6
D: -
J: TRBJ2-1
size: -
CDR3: CASSPGDSLNEQFF
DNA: TGTGCCAGCAGCCCCGGTGACTCATTGAATGAGCAGTTCTTC

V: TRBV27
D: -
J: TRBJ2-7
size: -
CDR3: CASSLSVTVNYEQYF
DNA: TGTGCCAGCAGTTTATCTGTGACAGTTAACTACGAGCAGTACTTC

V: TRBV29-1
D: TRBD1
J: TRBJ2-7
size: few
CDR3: CSANRGRNEQYF
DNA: TGCAGCGCCAACAGGGGGCGGAACGAGCAGTACTTC

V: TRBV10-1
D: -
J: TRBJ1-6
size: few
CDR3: CASSEAEMRSPLHF
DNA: TGCGCCAGCAGTGAGGCAGAGATGCGTTCACCCCTCCACTTT

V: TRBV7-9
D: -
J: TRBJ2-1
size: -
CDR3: CASTLGSGINEQFF
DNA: TGTGCCAGCACCCTGGGTAGCGGTATAAATGAGCAGTTCTTC

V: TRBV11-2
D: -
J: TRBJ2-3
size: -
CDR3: CASSLQLAQGTDTQYF
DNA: TGTGCCAGCAGCTTACAACTAGCCCAGGGCACAGATACGCAGTATTTT

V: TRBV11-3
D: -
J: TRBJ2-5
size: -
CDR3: CASSLEKHGTQYF
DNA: TGTGCCAGCAGCTTAGAAAAGCATGGGACCCAGTACTTC

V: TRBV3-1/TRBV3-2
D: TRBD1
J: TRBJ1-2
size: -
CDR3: CASSQGTASNYGYTF
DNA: TGTGCCAGCAGCCAGGGGACAGCCTCTAACTATGGCTACACCTTC

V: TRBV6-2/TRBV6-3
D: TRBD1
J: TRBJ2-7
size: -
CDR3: CASSSTGGGGGEQYF
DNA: TGTGCCAGCAGCTCAACAGGGGGCGGAGGTGGCGAGCAGTACTTC

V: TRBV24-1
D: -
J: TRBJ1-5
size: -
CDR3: CATSDPEGQPQHF
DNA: TGTGCCACCAGTGACCCCGAAGGTCAGCCCCAGCATTTT

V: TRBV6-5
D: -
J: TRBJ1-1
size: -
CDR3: CASMGDEGQAFF
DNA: TGTGCCAGCATGGGGGACGAGGGGCAAGCTTTCTTT

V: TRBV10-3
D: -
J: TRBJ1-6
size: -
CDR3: CAISEHDLSSNSPLHF
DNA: TGTGCCATCAGTGAGCACGACTTGAGTAGTAATTCACCCCTCCACTTT

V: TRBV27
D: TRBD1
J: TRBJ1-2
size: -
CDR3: CASSPRTGGGYTF
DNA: TGTGCCAGCAGTCCCCGGACAGGGGGGGGCTACACCTTC

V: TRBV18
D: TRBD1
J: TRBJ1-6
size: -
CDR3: CASSPAPGGGAYNSPLHF
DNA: TGTGCCAGCTCACCAGCCCCTGGAGGGGGCGCATATAATTCACCCCTCCACTTT

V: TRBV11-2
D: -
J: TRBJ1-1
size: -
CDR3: CASSLEFRNTEAFF
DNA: TGTGCCAGCAGCTTAGAATTCCGGAACACTGAAGCTTTCTTT

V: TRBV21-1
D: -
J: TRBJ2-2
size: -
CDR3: CASSIKRGHNTGELFF
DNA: TGTGCCAGCAGCATTAAGCGGGGGCATAACACCGGGGAGCTGTTTTTT

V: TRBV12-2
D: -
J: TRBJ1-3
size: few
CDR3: CASRLGRGNTIYF
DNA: TGTGCAAGTCGCTTGGGACGGGGAAACACCATATATTTT

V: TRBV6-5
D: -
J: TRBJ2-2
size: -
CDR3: CASTKEGELFF
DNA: TGTGCCAGCACCAAGGAGGGGGAGCTGTTTTTT

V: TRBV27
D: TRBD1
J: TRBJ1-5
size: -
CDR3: CASRGQGATNQPQHF
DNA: TGTGCCAGCAGGGGACAGGGGGCGACGAATCAGCCCCAGCATTTT